This entry describes one T cell receptor beta chain. The table lists this clonotype with a few counts. Its cognate antigen has yet to be identified. Qualities for individual bases were not recorded, and no much larger clone is one base off. This sample is part of a study of quantifying T cell responses using KT2 cells (dated by TCRdb to about 2017). In the study overall: RNA was DNase-treated and reverse transcribed with TCR alpha and beta constant-region primers, mostly using SuperScript III. The efficiency of the T4 ligation step under optimum conditions was estimated to be above 9.5%. PCR2 was run as a SYBR Green qPCR and stopped at a predetermined fluorescence threshold to avoid over-amplification. What the research found in general, with its limitations: KT2 sequences were still detected at the lowest spike-in tested, roughly one KT2 cell per 100,000 PBMC. Saturation in the detection of KT2 sequences was observed at very high KT2 spike-in numbers. No side-by-side comparison between this pipeline and other TCR sequencing techniques was included in the study. Counts of KT2 alpha and beta sequences scaled linearly with input KT2 cell number over several orders of magnitude.

The library was built by means of UMI-ligation and nested PCR. A single-stranded oligonucleotide bearing the Illumina SP2 sequence and a UMI was ligated to the 3' end of the cDNA with T4 RNA ligase 1. PCR1 consisted of 4 cycles (98 degrees C 15 s, 69 degrees C 30 s, 72 degrees C 40 s), and for the beta primer an equimolar mix of RC1.1 and RC1.2 was used to cover TRBC1 and TRBC2. Starting at PCR2, the TCR alpha and beta chains were handled separately, and sample indices and Illumina adaptors were added. The UMI, placed after an 8-base spacer, consisted of 12 random nucleotides arranged as two hexamers with a spacer between them. Libraries were sequenced on an Illumina MiSeq with v2 2x251 paired-end chemistry, typically about twelve samples per run. PhiX DNA at about 5-8% was added to each sequencing library to increase diversity. The authors' analysis ran thus. Raw reads were converted to FASTQ with bcl2fastq and were demultiplexed by dual indices with Demultiplexor. V and J genes were assigned by Decombinator through tag matching that permitted a single base-pair mismatch. Using UMIs, Collapsinator corrected both sequencing errors and the frequency errors that come from PCR heterogeneity. Decombinator identifiers were converted to nucleotide sequence by CDR3Translator, the sequences were translated to amino acids, and CDR3 was extracted using C- and N-terminal motifs. A cluster of KT2 sequences that shared one unique molecular identifier was counted as a single distinct KT2 TCR. The public reads were reanalyzed by TCRdb: fastp trimming at Q25, MiXCR alignment, in-frame beta chains only. Identical CDR3 protein sequences are pooled into one entry, listed with their most common genes and DNA. TCRdb assigned the V and J calls; the authors' analysis was not used. The sample table records fewer than 45,000 distinct CDR3 sequences; approximately 15% of these occur just once. The ten most abundant clones make up approximately 47% of the sample.

To test the sensitivity and accuracy of the pipeline, known numbers of KT2, a T cell clone whose TCR had already been sequenced, were spiked into unfractionated PBMC. A range of KT2-to-PBMC ratios was generated by mixing KT2 cells with a fixed number of PBMC. The clonotype comes from a human donor. The sequenced sample consisted of PBMCs spiked with cells of the T cell clone KT2.

The nucleotide sequence reads TGTGCCAGCAGCCAAGTGGCCGCTAGCCGGTACACCTTC. Translated, this is CASSQVAASRYTF. The chain is encoded by TRBV14 joined to TRBJ1-2; the D gene is not confidently resolved. A distance of 14 bases separates the germline ends of V and J, which lose 1 base and 11 bases respectively. Sequences SGHDN (CDR1) and FVKESK (CDR2) are obtained from the germline V gene. Measured from the cysteine to the phenylalanine, the CDR3 is 13 residues long. Only CDR3 DNA remains: 39 bases, in frame from the first base.